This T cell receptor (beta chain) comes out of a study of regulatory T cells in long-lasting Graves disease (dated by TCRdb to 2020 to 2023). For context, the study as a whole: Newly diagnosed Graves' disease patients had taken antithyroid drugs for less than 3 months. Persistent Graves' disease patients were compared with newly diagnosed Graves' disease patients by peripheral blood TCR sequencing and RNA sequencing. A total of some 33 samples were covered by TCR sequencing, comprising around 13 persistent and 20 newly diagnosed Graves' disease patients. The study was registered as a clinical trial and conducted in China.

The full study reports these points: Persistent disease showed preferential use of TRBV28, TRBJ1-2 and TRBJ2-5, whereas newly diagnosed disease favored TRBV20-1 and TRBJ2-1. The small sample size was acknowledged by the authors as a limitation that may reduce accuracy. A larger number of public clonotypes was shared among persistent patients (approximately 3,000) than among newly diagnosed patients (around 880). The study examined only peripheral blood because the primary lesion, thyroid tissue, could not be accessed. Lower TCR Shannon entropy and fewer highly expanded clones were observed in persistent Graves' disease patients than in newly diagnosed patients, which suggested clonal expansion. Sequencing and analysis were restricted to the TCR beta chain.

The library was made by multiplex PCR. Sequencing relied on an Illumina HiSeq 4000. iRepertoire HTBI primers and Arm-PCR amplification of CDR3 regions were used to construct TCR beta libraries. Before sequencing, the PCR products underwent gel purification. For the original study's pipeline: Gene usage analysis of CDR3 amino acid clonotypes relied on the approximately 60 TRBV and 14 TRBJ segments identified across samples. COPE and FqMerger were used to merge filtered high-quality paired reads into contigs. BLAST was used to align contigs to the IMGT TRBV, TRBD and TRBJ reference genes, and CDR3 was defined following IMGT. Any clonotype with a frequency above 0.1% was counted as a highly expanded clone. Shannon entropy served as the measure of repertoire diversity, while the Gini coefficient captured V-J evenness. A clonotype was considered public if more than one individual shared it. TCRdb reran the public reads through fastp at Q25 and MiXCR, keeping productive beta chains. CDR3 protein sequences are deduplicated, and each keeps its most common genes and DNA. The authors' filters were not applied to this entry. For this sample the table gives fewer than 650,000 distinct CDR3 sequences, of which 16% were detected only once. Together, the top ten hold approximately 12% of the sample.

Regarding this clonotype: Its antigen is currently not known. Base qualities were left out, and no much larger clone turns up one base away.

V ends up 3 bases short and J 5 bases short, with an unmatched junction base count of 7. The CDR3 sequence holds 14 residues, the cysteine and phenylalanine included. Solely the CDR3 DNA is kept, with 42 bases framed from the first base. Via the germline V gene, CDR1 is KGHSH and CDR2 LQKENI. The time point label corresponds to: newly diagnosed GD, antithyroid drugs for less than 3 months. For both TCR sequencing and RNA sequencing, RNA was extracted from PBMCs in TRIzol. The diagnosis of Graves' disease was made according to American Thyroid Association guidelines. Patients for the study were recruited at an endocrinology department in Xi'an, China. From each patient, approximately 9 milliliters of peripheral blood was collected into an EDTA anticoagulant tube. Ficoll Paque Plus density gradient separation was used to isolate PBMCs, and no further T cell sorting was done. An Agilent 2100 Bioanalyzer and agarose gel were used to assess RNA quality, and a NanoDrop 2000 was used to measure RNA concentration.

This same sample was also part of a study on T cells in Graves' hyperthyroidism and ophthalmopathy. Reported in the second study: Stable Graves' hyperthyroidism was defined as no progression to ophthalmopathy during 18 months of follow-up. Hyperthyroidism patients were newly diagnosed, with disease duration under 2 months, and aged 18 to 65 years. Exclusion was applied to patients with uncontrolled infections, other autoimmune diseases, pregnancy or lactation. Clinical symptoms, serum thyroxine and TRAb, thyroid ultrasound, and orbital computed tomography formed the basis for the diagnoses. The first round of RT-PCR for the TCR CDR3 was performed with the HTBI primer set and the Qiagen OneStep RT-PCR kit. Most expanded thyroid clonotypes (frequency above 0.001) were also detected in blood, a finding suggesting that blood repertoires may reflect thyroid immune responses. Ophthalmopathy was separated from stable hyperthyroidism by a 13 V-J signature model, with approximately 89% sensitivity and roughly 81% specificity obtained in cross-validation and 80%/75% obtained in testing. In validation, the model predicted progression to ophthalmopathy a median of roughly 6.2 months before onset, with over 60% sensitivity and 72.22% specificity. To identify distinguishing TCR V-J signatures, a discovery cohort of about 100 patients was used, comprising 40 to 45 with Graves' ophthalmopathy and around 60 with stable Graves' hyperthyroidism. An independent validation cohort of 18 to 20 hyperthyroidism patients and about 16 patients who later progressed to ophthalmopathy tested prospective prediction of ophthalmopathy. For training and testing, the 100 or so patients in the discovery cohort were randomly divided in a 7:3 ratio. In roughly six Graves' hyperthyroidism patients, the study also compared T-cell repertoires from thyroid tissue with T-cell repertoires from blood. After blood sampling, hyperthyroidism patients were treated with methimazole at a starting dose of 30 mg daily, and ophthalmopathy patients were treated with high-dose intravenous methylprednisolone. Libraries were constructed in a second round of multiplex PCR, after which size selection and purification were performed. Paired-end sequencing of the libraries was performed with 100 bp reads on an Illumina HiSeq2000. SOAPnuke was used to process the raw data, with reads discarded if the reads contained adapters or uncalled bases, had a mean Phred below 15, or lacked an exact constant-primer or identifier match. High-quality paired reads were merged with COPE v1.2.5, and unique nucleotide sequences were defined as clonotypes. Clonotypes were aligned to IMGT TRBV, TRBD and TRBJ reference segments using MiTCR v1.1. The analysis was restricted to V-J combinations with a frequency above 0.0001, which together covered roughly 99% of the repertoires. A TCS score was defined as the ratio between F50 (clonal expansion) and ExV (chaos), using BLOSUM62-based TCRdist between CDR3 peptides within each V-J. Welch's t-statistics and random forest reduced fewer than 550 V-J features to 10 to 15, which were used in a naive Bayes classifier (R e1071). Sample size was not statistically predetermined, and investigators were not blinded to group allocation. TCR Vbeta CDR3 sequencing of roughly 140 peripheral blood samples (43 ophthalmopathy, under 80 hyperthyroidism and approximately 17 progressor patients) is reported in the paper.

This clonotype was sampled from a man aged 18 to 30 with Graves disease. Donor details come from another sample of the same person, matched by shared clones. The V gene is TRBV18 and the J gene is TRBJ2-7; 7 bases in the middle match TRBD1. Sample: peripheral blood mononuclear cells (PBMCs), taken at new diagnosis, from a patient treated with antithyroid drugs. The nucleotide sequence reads TGTGCCAGCTCACCCCAGACAGGGTACCACGAGCAGTACTTC. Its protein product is CASSPQTGYHEQYF.